This is a list of T cell receptor beta chains from one sample in a study of cytomegalovirus exposure and HLA in healthy donors. The protocol was immunoSEQ multiplex PCR, while the TCRdb copy is restricted to in-frame clones and leaves out a portion. The profile shows around 95,000 clones, approximately 82% of them singletons. Sequencing used PBMCs. The source of these receptors is a female donor in good health and CMV-seropositive. Each CDR3 is given with its conserved first and last residue. The D gene is left open where the match is weak.

J | V | D | DNA | CDR3
TRBJ1-4 | TRBV10-2 | - | TGCCCCAGCACCAGAAACATCCTGAGGGATGAAAAACTGTTTTTT | CPSTRNILRDEKLFF
TRBJ1-1 | TRBV15 | - | TGTGCCACCAGCAGGGAGATGAACACTGAAGCTTTCTTT | CATSREMNTEAFF
TRBJ1-1 | TRBV25-1 | TRBD1 | TGTGCCTGTACAGGGGGCACCCTGAACACTGAAGCTTTCTTT | CACTGGTLNTEAFF
TRBJ1-1 | TRBV19 | TRBD1 | TGTGCCAGCCTAACAGGGGTCTATACAAACACTGAAGCTTTCTTT | CASLTGVYTNTEAFF
TRBJ1-4 | TRBV19 | TRBD1 | TGTGCCAGTAGTAAGAGAGACGTGGACAGGGCTAATGAAAAACTGTTTTTT | CASSKRDVDRANEKLFF
TRBJ2-2 | TRBV10-2 | TRBD2 | TGCGCCAGCAGAGAGCGGGAGACAAACGGGGAGCTGTTTTTT | CASRERETNGELFF
TRBJ1-5 | TRBV19 | - | TGTGCCAGTCATGACAGATTTTATCAGCCCCAGCATTTT | CASHDRFYQPQHF
TRBJ2-7 | TRBV6-5 | TRBD2 | TGTGCCAGCAGTCTGCCTAGCGGCGAGCAGTACTTC | CASSLPSGEQYF
TRBJ2-7 | TRBV30 | - | TGTGCCTGGAGTGTAAATAGGCGGCCTAGCTCCTACGAGCAGTACTTC | CAWSVNRRPSSYEQYF
TRBJ2-3 | TRBV7-2 | TRBD2 | TGTGCCAGCAGCTTACTAGCGGGAACCACAGATACGCAGTATTTT | CASSLLAGTTDTQYF
TRBJ2-2 | TRBV5-6 | - | TGTGCCAGCAGCTTGGGTCCGGCGAACACCGGGGAGCTGTTTTTT | CASSLGPANTGELFF